These 11 T cell receptor beta chains share one sample of origin, sequenced in a study of blood T cell repertoires in COVID-19. Only in-frame clones appear in the TCRdb table, and some are missing; sequencing was by immunoSEQ multiplex PCR. The table has roughly 100,000 clones, 84% seen once. The sample comprised peripheral blood. Source of these receptors: a man aged 40-55 years with active or convalescent COVID-19.

This chain links TRBV24-1 with TRBJ1-2; 8 bases align to TRBD1. CDR1 KGHDR and CDR2 SFDVKD come from the germline V gene. The CDR3 consists of 14 residues. Trimming removed 7 bases from V and 1 base from J; junction bases left unmatched: 4. The CDR3: CATRTGVGNYGYTF. The CDR3 DNA sequence: TGTGCCACCAGGACAGGGGTGGGTAACTATGGCTACACCTTC.

The J gene is TRBJ2-7, the V gene TRBV9, with 9 bases aligning to TRBD1. V trimming: 6 bases; J trimming: 3 bases; junction bases outside the gene matches: 7. Germline V gene data show CDR1 as SGDLS and CDR2 as YYNGEE. The length of the CDR3 is 14 residues. CDR3 bases: TGTGCCAGCAACGAAGTGGGACAGGGCTACGAGCAGTACTTC. Its protein is CASNEVGQGYEQYF.

The chain couples TRBV25-1 to TRBJ1-1; D perhaps matches TRBD1 (6 bases). CDR3 length equals 15 residues. V was pared by 8 bases and J by 1 base, with 17 bases between. Looked up from germline, CDR1 is MGHDK and CDR2 is SYGVNS. The CDR3 sequence is CASVPRGRGNTEAFF. For the CDR3, the DNA is TGTGCCAGCGTTCCTCGTGGCAGGGGGAACACTGAAGCTTTCTTT.

The chain couples TRBV5-1 to TRBJ2-5, with 9 bases lining up with TRBD2. This CDR3 region has 15 residues. From germline, CDR1 is SGHRS and CDR2 YFSETQ. J lost 3 bases, V lost 6 bases, and 9 bases had no gene match. The CDR3 sequence is CASKAGGPGKETQYF. The DNA of the CDR3 is TGCGCCAGCAAAGCGGGGGGCCCGGGAAAAGAGACCCAGTACTTC.

The sample holds many counts of this clone. V is TRBV18 and J is TRBJ2-1, with D unclear. The CDR3 extends over 10 amino acids. Trimming cost V 6 bases and J 8 bases, with 5 bases left between them. Germline V gene data show CDR1 as KGHSH and CDR2 as LQKENI. The CDR3 loop reads CASSADEQFF. As DNA, the CDR3 is TGTGCCAGCTCCGCGGATGAGCAGTTCTTC.

The rearrangement joins TRBV6-2 or TRBV6-3 to TRBJ2-5; 9 bases line up with TRBD1. Looked up from germline, CDR1 is MNHEY and CDR2 is SVGEGT. The CDR3 sequence is 16 residues long. V lost 6 bases and J lost 5; bases outside the gene matches: 13. In nucleotides, the CDR3 is TGTGCCAGCAGCAAACCTGGGACAGGGCGGTCGGAGACCCAGTACTTC. Translation: CASSKPGTGRSETQYF.

The rearrangement uses TRBV7-2 and TRBJ1-2; TRBD1 matches at 7 bases. Germline lookup yields CDR1 SGHTA and CDR2 FQGNSA. Trimming removed 5 bases from V and 5 bases from J; junction bases left unmatched: 11. The CDR3 spans 15 residues. The CDR3 coding sequence is TGTGCCAGCAGCCCTATGGAGGGGGCCTTGTATGGCTACACCTTC. Residues: CASSPMEGALYGYTF.

This chain links TRBV7-2 with TRBJ1-6; 9 bases are a match to TRBD1. After removal of 3 bases from V and 7 bases from J, the junction contained 4 bases not matched to a gene. Germline CDR1 and CDR2: SGHTA and FQGNSA. The CDR3 consists of 15 residues. The CDR3 coding sequence is TGTGCCAGCAGCTTTTATGGACAGGGGAATTCACCCCTCCACTTT. Translated: CASSFYGQGNSPLHF.

The chain carries TRBV5-4 and TRBJ1-2, with 7 nucleotides matching TRBD1. V was clipped by 3 bases and J by 3 bases; unmatched bases: 5. This CDR3 is 14 amino acids long. Germline assignment: CDR1 SGHNT and CDR2 YYREEE (reference sequence). The CDR3 region has the DNA TGTGCCAGCAGCTCCGGACAGGAGCACTATGGCTACACCTTC. Encoded protein: CASSSGQEHYGYTF.

The J gene is TRBJ1-1, the V gene TRBV7-3; D gene unclear. Looked up from germline, CDR1 is SGHTA and CDR2 is FQGTGA. This CDR3 has 13 amino acids. The germline V and J ends were trimmed by 1 base and 5 bases, with 8 bases remaining between them. The CDR3 sequence: CASSLKAGTEAFF. CDR3 coding DNA: TGTGCCAGCAGCTTAAAGGCGGGGACTGAAGCTTTCTTT.

This clone was recorded once. V usage is TRBV24-1 and J usage is TRBJ1-4; D gene unclear. V shed 4 bases and J shed 4 bases, with 3 bases lying between them. The germline CDR1 and CDR2 sequences are KGHDR and SFDVKD. CDR3 length: 12 amino acids. The CDR3 spells CATSDRNEKLFF. The CDR3 bases are TGTGCCACCAGTGACCGTAATGAAAAACTGTTTTTT.